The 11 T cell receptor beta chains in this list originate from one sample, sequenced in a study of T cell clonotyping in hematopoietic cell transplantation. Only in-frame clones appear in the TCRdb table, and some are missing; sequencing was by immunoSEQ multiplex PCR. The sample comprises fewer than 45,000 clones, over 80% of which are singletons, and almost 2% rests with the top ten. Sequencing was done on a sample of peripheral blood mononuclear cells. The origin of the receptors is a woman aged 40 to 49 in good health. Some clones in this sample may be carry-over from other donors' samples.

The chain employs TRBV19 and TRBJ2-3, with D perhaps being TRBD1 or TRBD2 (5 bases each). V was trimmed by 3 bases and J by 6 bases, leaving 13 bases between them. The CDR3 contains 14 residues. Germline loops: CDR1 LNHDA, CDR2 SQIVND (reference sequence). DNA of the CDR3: TGTGCCAGTAGTATCGGACGAGGGGCGGATACGCAGTATTTT. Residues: CASSIGRGADTQYF. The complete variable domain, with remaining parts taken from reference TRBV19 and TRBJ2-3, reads DGGITQSPKYLFRKEGQNVTLSCEQNLNHDAMYWYRQDPGQGLRLIYYSQIVNDFQKGDIAEGYSVSREKKESFPLTVTSAQKNPTAFYLCASSIGRGADTQYFGPGTRLTVL.

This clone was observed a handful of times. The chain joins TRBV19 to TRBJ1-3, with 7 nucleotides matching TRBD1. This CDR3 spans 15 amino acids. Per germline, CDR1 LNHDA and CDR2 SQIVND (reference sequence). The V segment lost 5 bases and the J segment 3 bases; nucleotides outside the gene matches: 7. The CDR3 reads CASSFDRDSGNTIYF. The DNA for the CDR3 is TGTGCCAGTAGTTTTGACCGGGACAGTGGAAACACCATATATTTT.

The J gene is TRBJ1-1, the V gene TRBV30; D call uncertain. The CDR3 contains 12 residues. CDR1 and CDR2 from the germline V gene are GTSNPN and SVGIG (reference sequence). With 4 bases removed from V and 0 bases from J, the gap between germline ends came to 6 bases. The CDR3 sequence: CAWIQLNTEAFF. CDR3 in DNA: TGTGCCTGGATACAGCTGAACACTGAAGCTTTCTTT.

The CDR3 region has the DNA TGTGCCAGCAGTGAAGTTGGCGGGACAGGGGCTTTCTTT. Residues: CASSEVGGTGAFF. The V gene is TRBV25-1, the J gene TRBJ1-1, with 9 bases matching TRBD1. Germline CDR1 reads MGHDK; CDR2 reads SYGVNS. Trimming at V came to 2 bases and at J to 11 bases, leaving 6 bases not matched to a gene. CDR3 size: 13 residues.

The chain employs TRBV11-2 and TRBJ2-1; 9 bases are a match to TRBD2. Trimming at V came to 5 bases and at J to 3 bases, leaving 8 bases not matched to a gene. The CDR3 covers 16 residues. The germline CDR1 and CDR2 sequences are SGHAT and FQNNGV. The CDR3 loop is CASSRQRGVLYNEQFF. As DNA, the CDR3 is TGTGCCAGCAGCCGACAGCGGGGGGTTCTCTACAATGAGCAGTTCTTC.

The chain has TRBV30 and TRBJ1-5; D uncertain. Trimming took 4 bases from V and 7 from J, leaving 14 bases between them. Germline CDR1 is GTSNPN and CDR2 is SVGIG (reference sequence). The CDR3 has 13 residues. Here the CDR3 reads CAWNLVRWQPQHF. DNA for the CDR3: TGTGCCTGGAATTTGGTGAGATGGCAGCCCCAGCATTTT.

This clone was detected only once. The CDR3 spells CASSMDRTGDQETQYF. CDR3 sequence (DNA): TGTGCCAGTAGTATGGATAGGACAGGGGACCAAGAGACCCAGTACTTC. This rearrangement joins TRBV19 to TRBJ2-5; 9 bases agree with TRBD1. V shed 3 bases, J shed 0 bases, and the junction held 5 bases outside the gene matches. The CDR3 is 16 amino acids. The germline V gene has CDR1 LNHDA and CDR2 SQIVND (reference sequence).

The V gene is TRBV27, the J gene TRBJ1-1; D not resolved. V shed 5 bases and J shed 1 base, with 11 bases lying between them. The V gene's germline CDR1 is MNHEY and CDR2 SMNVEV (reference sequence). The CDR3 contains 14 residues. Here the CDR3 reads CASSRAAPNTEAFF. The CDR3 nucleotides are TGTGCCAGCAGTAGAGCGGCTCCGAACACTGAAGCTTTCTTT.

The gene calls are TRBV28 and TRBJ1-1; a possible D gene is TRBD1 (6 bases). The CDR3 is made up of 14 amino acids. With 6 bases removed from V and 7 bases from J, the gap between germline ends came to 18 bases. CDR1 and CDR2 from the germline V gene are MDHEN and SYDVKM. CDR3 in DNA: TGTGCCAGCAGATCCCTAGCGGGGGCAAGTGAAGCTTTCTTT. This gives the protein CASRSLAGASEAFF.

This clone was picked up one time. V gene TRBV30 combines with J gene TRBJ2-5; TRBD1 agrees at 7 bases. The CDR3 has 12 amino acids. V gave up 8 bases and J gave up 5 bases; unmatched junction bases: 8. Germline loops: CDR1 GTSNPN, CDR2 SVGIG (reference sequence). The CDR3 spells CAAEGAAETQYF. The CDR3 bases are TGTGCCGCCGAGGGGGCCGCGGAGACCCAGTACTTC. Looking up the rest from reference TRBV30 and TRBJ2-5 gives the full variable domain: SQTIHQWPATLVQPVGSPLSLECTVEGTSNPNLYWYRQAAGRGLQLLFYSVGIGQISSEVPQNLSASRPQDRQFILSSKKLLLSDSGFYLCAAEGAAETQYFGPGTRLLVL.

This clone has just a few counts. The CDR3 bases are TGTGCCAGCAGCCAGGCTAGCCCCCAGATTGGAAACATTCAGTACTTC. Residues: CASSQASPQIGNIQYF. The chain carries TRBV4-2 and TRBJ2-4; weak D call: TRBD2 (5 bases). The CDR3 covers 16 residues. CDR1 and CDR2 from the germline V gene are LGHNA and YNFKEQ. The V and J ends lost 3 bases and 6 bases respectively, with 18 bases between them.